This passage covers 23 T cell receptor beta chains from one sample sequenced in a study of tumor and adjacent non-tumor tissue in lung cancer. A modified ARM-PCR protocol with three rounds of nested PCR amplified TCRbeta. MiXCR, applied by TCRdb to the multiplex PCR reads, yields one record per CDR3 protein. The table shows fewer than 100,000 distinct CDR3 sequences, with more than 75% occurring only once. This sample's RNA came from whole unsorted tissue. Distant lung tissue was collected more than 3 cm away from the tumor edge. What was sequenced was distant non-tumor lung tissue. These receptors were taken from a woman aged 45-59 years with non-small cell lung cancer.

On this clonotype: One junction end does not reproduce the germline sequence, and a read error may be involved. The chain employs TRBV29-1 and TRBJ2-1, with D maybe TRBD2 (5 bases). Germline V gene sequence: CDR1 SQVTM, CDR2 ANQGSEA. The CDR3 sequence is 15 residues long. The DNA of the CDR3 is TGCAGCCTTGAAGAGTCGACTAAGTCCATTAATGAGCAGTTCTTC. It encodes CSLEESTKSINEQFF.

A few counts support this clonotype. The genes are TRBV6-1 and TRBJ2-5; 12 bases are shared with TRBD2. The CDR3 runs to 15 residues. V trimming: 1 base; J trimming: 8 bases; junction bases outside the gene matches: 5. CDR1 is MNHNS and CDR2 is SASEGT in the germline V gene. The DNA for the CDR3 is TGTGCCAGCAGTGAAGGGCTAGCGGGGGGGGGAACCCAGTACTTC. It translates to CASSEGLAGGGTQYF.

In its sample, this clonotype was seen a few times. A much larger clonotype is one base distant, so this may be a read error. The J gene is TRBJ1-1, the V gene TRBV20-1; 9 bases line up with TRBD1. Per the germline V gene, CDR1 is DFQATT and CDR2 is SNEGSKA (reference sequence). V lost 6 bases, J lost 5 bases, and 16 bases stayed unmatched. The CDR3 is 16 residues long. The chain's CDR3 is CSAVGQGRGMGTEAFF. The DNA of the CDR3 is TGCAGTGCCGTTGGACAGGGGAGGGGGATGGGAACTGAAGCTTTCTTT.

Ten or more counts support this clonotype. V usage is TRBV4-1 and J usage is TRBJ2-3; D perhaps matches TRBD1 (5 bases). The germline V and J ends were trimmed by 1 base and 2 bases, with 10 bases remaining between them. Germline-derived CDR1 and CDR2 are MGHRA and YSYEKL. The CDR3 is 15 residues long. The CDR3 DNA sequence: TGCGCCAGCAGCCAAGGCCAGGGCTCCACAGATACGCAGTATTTT. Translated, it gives CASSQGQGSTDTQYF.

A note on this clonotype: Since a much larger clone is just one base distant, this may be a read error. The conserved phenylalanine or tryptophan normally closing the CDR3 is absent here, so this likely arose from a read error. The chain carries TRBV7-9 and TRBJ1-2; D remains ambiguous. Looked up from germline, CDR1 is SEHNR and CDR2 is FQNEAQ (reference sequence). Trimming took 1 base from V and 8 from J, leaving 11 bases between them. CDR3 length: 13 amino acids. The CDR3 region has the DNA TGTGCCAGCAGCTTAGACCCGGCGCCGGGCTACACCCTC. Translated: CASSLDPAPGYTL.

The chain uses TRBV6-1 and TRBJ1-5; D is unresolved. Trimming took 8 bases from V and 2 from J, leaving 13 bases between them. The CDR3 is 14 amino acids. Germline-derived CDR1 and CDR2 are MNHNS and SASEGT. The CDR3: CASGGIWGNQPQHF. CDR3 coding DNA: TGTGCCAGCGGAGGGATATGGGGCAATCAGCCCCAGCATTTT.

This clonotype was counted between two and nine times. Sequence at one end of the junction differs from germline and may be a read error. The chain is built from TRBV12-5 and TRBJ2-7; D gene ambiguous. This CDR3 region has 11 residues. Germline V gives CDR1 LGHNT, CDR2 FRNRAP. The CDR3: CASSSGYEQYF. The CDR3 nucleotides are TGTGCTAGTAGCTCGGGCTACGAGCAGTATTTC.

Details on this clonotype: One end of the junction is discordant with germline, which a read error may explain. The CDR3 sequence: CASSKTASKETQHF. The CDR3 DNA reads as TGTGCCAGCAGCAAGACAGCTAGCAAGGAGACCCAGCACTTC. This chain uses TRBV7-8 with TRBJ2-5; D might be TRBD1 or TRBD2, each matching 5 bases. Germline V lookup: CDR1 SGHVS, CDR2 FQNEAQ. The CDR3 has 14 residues.

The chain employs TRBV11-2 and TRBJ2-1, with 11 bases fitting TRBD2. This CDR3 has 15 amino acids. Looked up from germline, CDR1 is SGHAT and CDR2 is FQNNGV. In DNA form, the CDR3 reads TGTAGCAGCAGCTTAGAAGCTAGCGGGAGGACTGAGCAGTTCTTC. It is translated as CSSSLEASGRTEQFF.

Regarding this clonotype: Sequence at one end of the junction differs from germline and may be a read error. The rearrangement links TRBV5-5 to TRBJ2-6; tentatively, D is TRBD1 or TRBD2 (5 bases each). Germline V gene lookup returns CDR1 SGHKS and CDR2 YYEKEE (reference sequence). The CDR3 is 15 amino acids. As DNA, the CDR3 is TGTGCCAGCACCTTGATGGACTCTGGGGCCAATGTCCTGACTTTC. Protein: CASTLMDSGANVLTF.

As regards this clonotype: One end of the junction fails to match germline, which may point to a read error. This chain's CDR3 is CASSLLGRQTVAFF. The DNA for the CDR3 is TGTGCCAGCAGTCTCCTGGGAAGGCAAACTGTAGCTTTCTTT. This chain joins TRBV6-5 and TRBJ1-1, with D hard to call. The CDR3 totals 14 residues. Germline V lookup: CDR1 MNHEY, CDR2 SVGAGI.

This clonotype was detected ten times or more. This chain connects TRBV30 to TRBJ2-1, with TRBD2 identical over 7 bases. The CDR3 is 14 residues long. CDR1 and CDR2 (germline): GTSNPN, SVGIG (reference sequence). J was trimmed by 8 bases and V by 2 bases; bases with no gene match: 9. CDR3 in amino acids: CAWSSGLGVDEQFF. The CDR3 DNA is TGTGCCTGGAGTTCCGGACTAGGGGTCGATGAGCAGTTCTTC. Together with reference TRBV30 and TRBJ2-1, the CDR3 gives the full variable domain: SQTIHQWPATLVQPVGSPLSLECTVEGTSNPNLYWYRQAAGRGLQLLFYSVGIGQISSEVPQNLSASRPQDRQFILSSKKLLLSDSGFYLCAWSSGLGVDEQFFGPGTRLTVL.

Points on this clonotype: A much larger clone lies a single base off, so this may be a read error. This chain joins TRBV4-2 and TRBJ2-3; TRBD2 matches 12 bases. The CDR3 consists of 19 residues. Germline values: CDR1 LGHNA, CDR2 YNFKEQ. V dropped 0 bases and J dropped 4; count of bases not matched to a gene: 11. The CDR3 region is CASSQEGGLAGGTSDTQYF. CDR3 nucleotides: TGTGCCAGCAGCCAAGAAGGGGGGCTAGCGGGAGGGACATCAGATACGCAGTATTTT.

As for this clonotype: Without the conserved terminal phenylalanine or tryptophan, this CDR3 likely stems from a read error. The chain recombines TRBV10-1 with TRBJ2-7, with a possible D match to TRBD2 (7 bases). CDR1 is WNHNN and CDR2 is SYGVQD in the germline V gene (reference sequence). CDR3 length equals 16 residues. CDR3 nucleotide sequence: TGTGCCAACAGTGAGTCGACGGGGGGCGTGGGCTACGAGCAGTACTCC. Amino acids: CANSESTGGVGYEQYS.

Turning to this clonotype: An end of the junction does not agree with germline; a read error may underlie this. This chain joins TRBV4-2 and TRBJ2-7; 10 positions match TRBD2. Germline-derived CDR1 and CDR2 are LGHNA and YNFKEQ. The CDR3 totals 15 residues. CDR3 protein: CACSFSSGRGGEQYF. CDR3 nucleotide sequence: TGTGCCTGCAGCTTTTCTAGCGGGAGAGGGGGCGAGCAGTACTTC.

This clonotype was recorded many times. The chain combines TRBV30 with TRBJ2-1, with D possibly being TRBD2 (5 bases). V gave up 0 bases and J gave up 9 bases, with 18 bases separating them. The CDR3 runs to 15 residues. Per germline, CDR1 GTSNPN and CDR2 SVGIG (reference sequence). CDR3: CAWSVLVMNLGEQFF. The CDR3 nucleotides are TGTGCCTGGAGTGTACTAGTTATGAATCTAGGTGAGCAGTTCTTC.

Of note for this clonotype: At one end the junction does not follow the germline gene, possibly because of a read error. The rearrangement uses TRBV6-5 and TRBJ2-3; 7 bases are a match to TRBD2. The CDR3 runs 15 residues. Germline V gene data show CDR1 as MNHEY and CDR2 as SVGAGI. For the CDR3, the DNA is TGTGCCAGCAGTTACTGGCTAGCGGACACAGATATGCAGTGTTTT. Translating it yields CASSYWLADTDMQCF.

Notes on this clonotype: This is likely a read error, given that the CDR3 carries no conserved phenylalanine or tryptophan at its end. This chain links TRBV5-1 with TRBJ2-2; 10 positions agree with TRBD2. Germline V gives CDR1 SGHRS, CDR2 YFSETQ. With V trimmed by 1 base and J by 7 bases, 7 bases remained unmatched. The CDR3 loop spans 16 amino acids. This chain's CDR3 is CASSLLTSGLVGELFI. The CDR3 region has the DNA TGCGCCAGCAGCTTGTTGACTAGCGGGTTGGTCGGGGAGCTGTTTATC.

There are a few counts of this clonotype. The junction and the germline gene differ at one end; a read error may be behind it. The chain's CDR3 is CASSYGGFQPQHF. Written as DNA, the CDR3 is TGTGCCAGTAGTTACGGTGGATTCCAGCCCCAGCATTTT. The gene calls are TRBV6-5 and TRBJ1-5; no clear D. The CDR3 loop spans 13 amino acids. Germline CDR1 reads MNHEY; CDR2 reads SVGAGI.

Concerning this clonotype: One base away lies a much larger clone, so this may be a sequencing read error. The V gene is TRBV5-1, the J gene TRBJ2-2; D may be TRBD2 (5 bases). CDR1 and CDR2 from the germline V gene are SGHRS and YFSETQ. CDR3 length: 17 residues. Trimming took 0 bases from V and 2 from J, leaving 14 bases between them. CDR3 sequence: CASSLGSERPNTGELFF. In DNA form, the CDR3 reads TGCGCCAGCAGCTTGGGTAGCGAGAGGCCTAACACCGGGGAGCTGTTTTTT.

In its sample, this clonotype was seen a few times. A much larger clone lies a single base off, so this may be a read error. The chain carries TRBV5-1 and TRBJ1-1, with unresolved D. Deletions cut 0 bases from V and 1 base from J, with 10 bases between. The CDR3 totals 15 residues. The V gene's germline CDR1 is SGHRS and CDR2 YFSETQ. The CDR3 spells CASSLVASENTEAFF. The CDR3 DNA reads TGCGCCAGCAGCTTGGTTGCCAGTGAGAACACTGAAGCTTTCTTT.

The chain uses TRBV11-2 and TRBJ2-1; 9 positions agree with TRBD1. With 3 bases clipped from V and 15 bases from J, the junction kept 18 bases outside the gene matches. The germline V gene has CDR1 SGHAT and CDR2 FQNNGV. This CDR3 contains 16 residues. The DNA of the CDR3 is TGTGCCAGCAGCTTGGAACTGGGACAGGGATTCACTGATCCGTTCTTC. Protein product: CASSLELGQGFTDPFF.

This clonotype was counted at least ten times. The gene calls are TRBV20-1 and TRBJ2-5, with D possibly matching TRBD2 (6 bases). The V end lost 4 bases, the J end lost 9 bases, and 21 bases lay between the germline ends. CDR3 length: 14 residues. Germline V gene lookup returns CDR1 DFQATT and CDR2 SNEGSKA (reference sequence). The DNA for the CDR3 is TGCAGTGCTAATGCGGGACTTCTCGGCGGAGCCCAGTACTTC. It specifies CSANAGLLGGAQYF.